One and the same sample provided the 9 T cell receptor beta chains below, sequenced in a study of somatic mutations in T cells in chronic GVHD. Clones were sequenced by immunoSEQ multiplex PCR, and TCRdb holds only the in-frame ones, with some missing. The sample contains 1,500 to 2,000 clones, around 60% of which appear only once. The sample was CD8+ T cells from blood. These receptors came from a male patient between 45 and 59 years old with chronic graft-versus-host disease. A subset of T cells may come from the graft donor.

This chain uses TRBV13 with TRBJ2-3; 14 nucleotides match TRBD2. The CDR3 is 19 amino acids. CDR1 and CDR2 (germline): PRHDT, FYEKMQ (reference sequence). V trimming: 3 bases; J trimming: 9 bases; junction bases outside the gene matches: 17. CDR3 protein: CASSFNRLAGGVYAGTQYF. The CDR3 nucleotides read TGTGCCAGCAGCTTTAATAGACTAGCGGGGGGGGTCTATGCGGGAACGCAGTATTTT. Variable domain in full (rest from reference TRBV13 and TRBJ2-3): AAGVIQSPRHLIKEKRETATLKCYPIPRHDTVYWYQQGPGQDPQFLISFYEKMQSDKGSIPDRFSAQQFSDYHSELNMSSLELGDSALYFCASSFNRLAGGVYAGTQYFGPGTRLTVL.

The CDR3 loop reads CASSSRWGAYEQYF. Here the CDR3 DNA reads TGTGCCAGCAGCTCCCGTTGGGGGGCCTACGAGCAGTACTTC. The chain links TRBV7-9 to TRBJ2-7; a weak D match, TRBD2 (6 bases). There are 14 residues in the CDR3. The ends were cut back, 4 bases at V and 2 bases at J, with 12 bases in the middle. The germline gives CDR1 SEHNR, CDR2 FQNEAQ (reference sequence).

The chain uses TRBV11-1 and TRBJ2-7, with 8 bases that match TRBD1. The V gene end was trimmed by 5 bases and the J gene end by 0 bases; junction bases not matched to a gene: 9. CDR1 SGHAT and CDR2 FQDESV come from the germline V gene (reference sequence). This CDR3 has 16 amino acids. CDR3 bases: TGTGCCAGCAGCGGCCTGACAGGGGCAAGCTCCTACGAGCAGTACTTC. Its protein product is CASSGLTGASSYEQYF.

The V and J genes are TRBV7-9 and TRBJ1-2; D remains ambiguous. The V gene lost 1 base and the J gene lost 6 bases, with 9 bases spanning the gap. The CDR3 length is 13 residues. Germline V gene data show CDR1 as SEHNR and CDR2 as FQNEAQ (reference sequence). CDR3 sequence: CASSLGVIDGYTF. Written as DNA, the CDR3 is TGTGCCAGCAGCTTAGGAGTGATCGATGGCTACACCTTC.

The chain joins TRBV7-9 to TRBJ2-7, with D maybe TRBD1 (6 bases). Germline CDR1 is SEHNR and CDR2 is FQNEAQ (reference sequence). V dropped 1 base and J dropped 6 bases, with 7 bases sitting between them. CDR3 length equals 12 residues. CDR3: CASSLGGGEQYF. The DNA of the CDR3 is TGTGCCAGCAGCTTAGGAGGGGGCGAGCAGTACTTC.

The chain recombines TRBV6-1 with TRBJ2-2, with D unresolved. Trimming cost V 5 bases and J 0 bases, with 10 bases left between them. The germline gives CDR1 MNHNS, CDR2 SASEGT. This CDR3 is built from 15 residues. The CDR3 region is CASSWATTNTGELFF. Here the CDR3 DNA reads TGTGCCAGCAGTTGGGCGACGACGAACACCGGGGAGCTGTTTTTT.

The chain uses TRBV7-5 and TRBJ2-2; the table names TRBD2, a call not compared with the DNA. TRBV7-5 is a pseudogene. The CDR3 has 15 amino acids. The CDR3 bases are TGTGCCAGCAGCTTACGGGGGAGTCAAGCCGGGGAGCTGTTTTTT. This encodes CASSLRGSQAGELFF.

CDR3 sequence reads: CASSPGQGCYEQYF. In nucleotides, the CDR3 is TGTGCCAGCAGCCCGGGACAGGGGTGCTACGAGCAGTACTTC. The chain uses TRBV6-5 and TRBJ2-7; 10 nucleotides line up with TRBD1. V was pared by 6 bases and J by 3 bases, with 5 bases of the junction left unmatched. Germline loops: CDR1 MNHEY, CDR2 SVGAGI. The CDR3 runs to 14 residues.

V is TRBV6-5 and J is TRBJ1-1, with TRBD1 as a possible D gene (5 bases). This CDR3 has 15 residues. Trimming pared 7 bases from V and 1 base from J, leaving 16 bases between. Looked up from germline, CDR1 is MNHEY and CDR2 is SVGAGI. The CDR3 coding sequence is TGTGCCAGCACCGAAATCTTCGGGGGGAACACTGAAGCTTTCTTT. Translation gives CASTEIFGGNTEAFF.